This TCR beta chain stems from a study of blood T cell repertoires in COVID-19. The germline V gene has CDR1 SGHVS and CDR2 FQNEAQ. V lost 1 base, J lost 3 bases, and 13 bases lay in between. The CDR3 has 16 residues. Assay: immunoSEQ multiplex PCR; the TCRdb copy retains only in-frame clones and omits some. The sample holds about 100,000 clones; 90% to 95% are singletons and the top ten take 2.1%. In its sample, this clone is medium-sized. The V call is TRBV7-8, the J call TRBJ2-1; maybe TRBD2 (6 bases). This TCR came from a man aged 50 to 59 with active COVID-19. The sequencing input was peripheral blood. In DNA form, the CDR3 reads TGTGCCAGCAGCTTAGACACTAGCAGCCTCTACAATGAGCAGTTCTTC. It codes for CASSLDTSSLYNEQFF.